This T cell receptor (beta chain) was captured by sequencing in a study of blood T cell repertoires in COVID-19. Turning to the study itself: Sources were T cells, B-cell-depleted T cells, or PBMCs; the material itself was cDNA or gDNA.

Clones were read by immunoSEQ multiplex PCR, and TCRdb kept only the in-frame ones, dropping some. The sample lists some 130,000 clones, just over 75% occurring once. CDR3 length equals 12 residues. V was shortened by 5 bases and J by 7 bases, with 11 bases between the two germline ends. CDR1 and CDR2 (germline): LNHDA, SQIVND (reference sequence). The chain joins TRBV19 to TRBJ1-2; D remains ambiguous. The specimen sequenced was peripheral blood. The receptor comes from a human donor in a cohort sampled during active COVID-19. The CDR3 loop is CASSHQVGGYTF. The CDR3, as DNA: TGTGCCAGTAGTCACCAGGTTGGTGGCTACACCTTC.